This T cell receptor beta chain comes out of a study of OX40 agonist ivuxolimab in advanced cancers. Comment on this clone: Antigen: not known.

Trimming took 3 bases from V and 10 from J, leaving 13 bases between them. The CDR3 runs 13 residues. CDR1 and CDR2 (germline): SGHTA, FQGNSA. Only in-frame clones appear in the TCRdb table, and some are missing; sequencing was by immunoSEQ multiplex PCR. This table has approximately 60,000 clones, under 85% appearing once. General study findings and limits: Partial responders at 0.1-3.0 mg/kg showed near-lowest clonal expansion.

The V gene is TRBV7-2, the J gene TRBJ2-1; D remains ambiguous. The sample in question was CD4+ or CD8+ T cells sorted from blood, obtained in a trial of the OX40 agonist ivuxolimab. The receptor was derived from an adult with an advanced solid tumor such as melanoma, head and neck, liver or kidney cancer. The DNA of the CDR3 is TGTGCCAGCAGCTTGGCCCTGACTGGAGAGCAGTTCTTC. It yields the protein CASSLALTGEQFF. Together with reference TRBV7-2 and TRBJ2-1, the CDR3 gives the full variable domain: GAGVSQSPSNKVTEKGKDVELRCDPISGHTALYWYRQSLGQGLEFLIYFQGNSAPDKSGLPSDRFSAERTGGSVSTLTIQRTQQEDSAVYLCASSLALTGEQFFGPGTRLTVL.